The 20 T cell receptor beta chains given below trace back to one sample, sequenced in a study of TIL therapy for anti-PD-1-resistant metastatic lung cancer. Time point noted: pre-treatment sample, taken before nivolumab and TIL therapy. The libraries were made with immunoSEQ v3. Profiled with immunoSEQ multiplex PCR; TCRdb holds only in-frame clones, not every one. Found here are around 15,000 clones, 86% of them singletons; the top ten hold more than 0.8%. Material: blood, obtained at baseline. These receptors were taken from a person between 30 and 79 years old with non-small cell lung cancer.

The chain employs TRBV6-6 and TRBJ1-6; D unresolved. The CDR3 loop spans 14 amino acids. V lost 5 bases to trimming and J lost 9 bases, with 14 bases between them. Germline V gene data show CDR1 as MNHNY and CDR2 as SVGAGI (reference sequence). CDR3 amino acids: CASSMDGLVSPLHF. DNA of the CDR3: TGTGCCAGCAGTATGGACGGCCTAGTTTCACCCCTCCACTTT.

The chain joins TRBV9 to TRBJ1-4; no clear D gene. The CDR3 contains 16 residues. From germline, CDR1 is SGDLS and CDR2 YYNGEE. Between the trimmed V and J ends, which lost 3 bases and 5 bases, there was a span of 17 bases. CDR3 in amino acids: CASSAGLGGRNEKLFF. In DNA form, the CDR3 reads TGTGCCAGCAGCGCAGGTCTGGGAGGGAGGAATGAAAAACTGTTTTTT.

The chain carries TRBV5-8 and TRBJ2-1; 7 bases line up with TRBD2. The length of the CDR3 is 16 residues. From germline, CDR1 is SGHTS and CDR2 YDEGEE. The V gene end was trimmed by 2 bases and the J gene end by 1 base; junction bases not matched to a gene: 6. The CDR3 DNA reads TGTGCCAGCAGCTTCCCCCTAGCGGCTTCCTACAATGAGCAGTTCTTC. Protein: CASSFPLAASYNEQFF.

This clone was seen just once. The V call is TRBV6-6, the J call TRBJ1-4; D not certain. Trimming pared 2 bases from V and 5 bases from J, leaving 12 bases between. The CDR3 is 15 amino acids. Germline-derived CDR1 and CDR2 are MNHNY and SVGAGI (reference sequence). CDR3 loop: CASSYRQALNEKLFF. Written as DNA, the CDR3 is TGTGCCAGCAGTTACCGGCAGGCATTGAATGAAAAACTGTTTTTT.

The chain has TRBV7-9 and TRBJ2-1; 7 bases map to TRBD1. Germline V gene data show CDR1 as SEHNR and CDR2 as FQNEAQ (reference sequence). V lost 5 bases, J lost 12 bases, and 19 bases stayed unmatched. This CDR3 region has 16 residues. This CDR3 reads CASSPRVGGPGVSQFF. The CDR3, as DNA: TGTGCCAGCAGCCCGAGAGTAGGGGGCCCGGGCGTTTCGCAGTTCTTC.

This sequence joins TRBV7-2 and TRBJ2-3; possibly TRBD2 for D (7 bases). This CDR3 region has 15 residues. Germline V lookup: CDR1 SGHTA, CDR2 FQGNSA. The V gene lost 7 bases and the J gene lost 6 bases, with 20 bases spanning the gap. The CDR3 sequence: CASTPVGGPLDTQYF. The CDR3 DNA sequence: TGTGCCAGCACCCCTGTGGGGGGGCCCCTGGATACGCAGTATTTT.

The gene calls are TRBV7-9 and TRBJ2-1; 8 bases are shared with TRBD1. This CDR3 contains 14 residues. CDR1 SEHNR and CDR2 FQNEAQ come from the germline V gene (reference sequence). The J segment lost 3 bases and the V segment lost 5 bases, leaving 3 bases of the junction unmatched. DNA for the CDR3: TGTGCCAGCAGCCCCGGGACAGGCTACAATGAGCAGTTCTTC. This encodes CASSPGTGYNEQFF.

This clone appeared a single time. This chain uses TRBV28 with TRBJ2-2; no definite D call. CDR1 is MDHEN, CDR2 SYDVKM, per germline. This CDR3 has 12 residues. Trimming pared 5 bases from V and 7 bases from J, leaving 8 bases between. The CDR3 protein is CASSPHFGELFF. In DNA form, the CDR3 reads TGTGCCAGCAGTCCCCATTTCGGGGAGCTGTTTTTT.

The rearrangement joins TRBV6-6 to TRBJ1-1; 8 bases map to TRBD1. From germline, CDR1 is MNHNY and CDR2 SVGAGI (reference sequence). The CDR3 length is 16 residues. Trimming cost V 5 bases and J 0 bases; bases outside gene matches: 8. The CDR3 DNA sequence: TGTGCCAGCAGTCTAGGACAGGGTTGGCTGAACACTGAAGCTTTCTTT. Amino acids: CASSLGQGWLNTEAFF.

Worth noting for this clone: An end of the junction differs from the germline gene, which may be a read error. V gene TRBV19 combines with J gene TRBJ1-5; no firm D call. From germline, CDR1 is LNHDA and CDR2 SQIVND (reference sequence). The CDR3 has 15 amino acids. CDR3 DNA sequence: TGTGCCAGTAGTTTAGAGGCGAATGGCAATCAGCCCCAGCATTTT. Its translation is CASSLEANGNQPQHF.

This clone was counted a few times. The rearrangement uses TRBV7-6 and TRBJ1-6; D is perhaps TRBD1 (6 bases). The CDR3 loop spans 13 amino acids. Trimming stripped 3 bases from V and 10 bases from J, with 10 bases between. Germline V lookup: CDR1 SGHVS, CDR2 FNYEAQ. The CDR3 nucleotides are TGTGCCAGCAGCTTTACAGGGACCTCACCCCTCCACTTT. This translates into CASSFTGTSPLHF.

This chain connects TRBV11-1 to TRBJ1-5, with D unclear. The V end was cut by 3 bases, the J end by 3 bases, with 9 bases between. The V gene's germline CDR1 is SGHAT and CDR2 FQDESV (reference sequence). This CDR3 has 14 amino acids. The CDR3 nucleotides read TGTGCCAGCAGCTTGTCGGGGTTCAATCAGCCCCAGCATTTT. Its translation: CASSLSGFNQPQHF.

The chain recombines TRBV6-6 with TRBJ1-1, with a weak D call TRBD1 (5 bases). Germline CDR1 is MNHNY and CDR2 is SVGAGI (reference sequence). The CDR3 has 15 amino acids. V lost 2 bases and J lost 4, with 14 bases in between. CDR3 sequence (DNA): TGTGCCAGCAGTTACGATGGGGGAAGGTCCACTGAAGCTTTCTTT. Translation gives CASSYDGGRSTEAFF.

This sequence joins TRBV15 and TRBJ2-7; 8 positions agree with TRBD1. The CDR3 runs to 15 residues. Germline V lookup: CDR1 LNHNV, CDR2 YYDKDF (reference sequence). The junction had 4 bases not matched to a gene; V was cut back by 0 bases and J by 3 bases. The CDR3 nucleotides are TGTGCCACCAGCAGAGATCAGGGGGCGAGCTACGAGCAGTACTTC. Amino acids: CATSRDQGASYEQYF.

In regard to this clone: Compared with germline, one end of the junction differs, possibly owing to a read error. Different DNA sequences within this sample yield the same CDR3. The rearrangement joins TRBV4-2 to TRBJ1-2; D might be TRBD1 (6 bases). CDR1 LGHNA and CDR2 YNFKEQ come from the germline V gene. This CDR3 contains 14 residues. CDR3 in DNA: TGTGCCAGCAGCCAGGGACAAGTCAACTACGGCTACACCTTC. Its translation: CASSQGQVNYGYTF.

The V gene is TRBV7-8, the J gene TRBJ1-5; D unresolved. Deletions cut 1 base from V and 5 bases from J, with 15 bases between. The CDR3 is 16 residues long. Germline values: CDR1 SGHVS, CDR2 FQNEAQ. The CDR3 coding sequence is TGTGCCAGCAGCTTAGGTGGCCAGGAGTCAGATCAGCCCCAGCATTTT. It yields the protein CASSLGGQESDQPQHF.

The chain combines TRBV5-4 with TRBJ1-1, with no clear D. Germline CDR1 is SGHNT and CDR2 is YYREEE (reference sequence). V lost 2 bases, J lost 3 bases, and 14 bases lay in between. The CDR3 runs to 15 residues. The CDR3 sequence: CASSFKGLDDTEAFF. The DNA for the CDR3 is TGTGCCAGCAGCTTTAAAGGATTGGACGACACTGAAGCTTTCTTT. The full variable domain, completed using reference TRBV5-4 and TRBJ1-1, is ETGVTQSPTHLIKTRGQQVTLRCSSQSGHNTVSWYQQALGQGPQFIFQYYREEENGRGNFPPRFSGLQFPNYSSELNVNALELDDSALYLCASSFKGLDDTEAFFGQGTRLTVV.

The rearrangement uses TRBV7-2 and TRBJ1-2; tentative D call: TRBD1 (5 bases). Trimming stripped 7 bases from V and 4 bases from J, with 13 bases between. Germline V gene sequence: CDR1 SGHTA, CDR2 FQGNSA. This CDR3 region has 13 residues. The CDR3 bases are TGTGCCAGCAACTTTGGCGGGGGCTATGGCTACACCTTC. This translates into CASNFGGGYGYTF.

The J gene is TRBJ2-3, the V gene TRBV27, with a tentative D call TRBD2 (5 bases). Germline values: CDR1 MNHEY, CDR2 SMNVEV (reference sequence). The CDR3 totals 16 residues. V lost 4 bases and J 1 base, leaving 15 bases between the germline ends. The DNA for the CDR3 is TGTGCCAGCAGTTCTTCCTATGGGAGAGGCACAGATACGCAGTATTTT. Its translation is CASSSSYGRGTDTQYF.

V usage is TRBV4-3 and J usage is TRBJ2-7, with 8 bases matching TRBD1. This CDR3 has 15 amino acids. V lost 3 bases and J lost 3; bases outside the gene matches: 7. Germline CDR1 reads LGHNA; CDR2 reads YSLEER. The DNA of the CDR3 is TGCGCCAGCAGCCACCAGACAGGGGTGGACTACGAGCAGTACTTC. Protein: CASSHQTGVDYEQYF.